This T cell receptor (beta chain) comes out of a study of T cell responses to AZD1222 COVID-19 vaccine. General study results and limits: Just a handful of AZD1222 recipients tested seropositive at baseline. Donors were mostly white British, more females; clonal diversity possibly underestimated. Variant regions that are unmutated are reportedly the target of nearly half of spike-specific TCRs.

The analysis combined second doses at about 4 or about 12 weeks. This CDR3 has 15 residues. V dropped 6 bases and J dropped 2 bases, with 14 bases sitting between them. Germline CDR1 reads MDHEN; CDR2 reads SYDVKM. Regarding this clone: Antigen unknown.

This table comes from immunoSEQ multiplex PCR, and its TCRdb copy is limited to in-frame clones, with some not included. The data contain fewer than 95,000 clones, 85% to 95% of them singletons. The source was peripheral blood, collected 28 days after the second AZD1222 dose. The sequence was collected from an adult who received the AZD1222 COVID-19 vaccine. The chain employs TRBV28 and TRBJ1-5, with D perhaps TRBD1 (6 bases). The CDR3 region is CASRRTGFGNQPQHF. The CDR3 bases are TGTGCCAGCAGACGTACAGGGTTCGGCAATCAGCCCCAGCATTTT. Together with reference TRBV28 and TRBJ1-5, the CDR3 gives the full variable domain: DVKVTQSSRYLVKRTGEKVFLECVQDMDHENMFWYRQDPGLGLRLIYFSYDVKMKEKGDIPEGYSVSREKKERFSLILESASTNQTSMYLCASRRTGFGNQPQHFGDGTRLSIL.